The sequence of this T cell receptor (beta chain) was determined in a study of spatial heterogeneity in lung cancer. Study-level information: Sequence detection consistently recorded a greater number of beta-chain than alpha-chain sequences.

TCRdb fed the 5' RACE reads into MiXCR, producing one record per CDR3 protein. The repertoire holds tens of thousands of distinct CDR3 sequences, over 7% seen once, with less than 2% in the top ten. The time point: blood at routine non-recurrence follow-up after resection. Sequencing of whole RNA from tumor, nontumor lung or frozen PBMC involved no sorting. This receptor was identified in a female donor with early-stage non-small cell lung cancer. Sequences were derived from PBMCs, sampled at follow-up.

The CDR3 bases are TGTGCCAGCAGCCAATTGCGGGGGAGCCTTAACTATGGCTACACCTTC. It yields the protein CASSQLRGSLNYGYTF. The J gene is TRBJ1-2, the V gene TRBV3-1, with D possibly being TRBD1 (5 bases). Trimming removed 2 bases from V and 1 base from J, with 14 bases in between. This CDR3 comprises 16 residues. CDR1 LGHDT and CDR2 YNNKEL come from the germline V gene (reference sequence). The variable domain in full, completed from reference TRBV3-1 and TRBJ1-2, reads DTAVSQTPKYLVTQMGNDKSIKCEQNLGHDTMYWYKQDSKKFLKIMFSYNNKELIINETVPNRFSPKSPDKAHLNLHINSLELGDSAVYFCASSQLRGSLNYGYTFGSGTRLTVV.